The clone carrying this T cell receptor beta chain turned up a few times. Authors' methods: From reference gene primer amplification, estimates of nucleated cell counts were derived. Some clones are missing from TCRdb's copy, which holds only in-frame ones; the method was immunoSEQ multiplex PCR. The D gene and trimming were derived from the DNA, and the V and J assignments and clone size from that table. The sample lists 25,000 to 35,000 clones, 70% to 90% occurring once. Germline V gene sequence: CDR1 MDHEN, CDR2 SYDVKM. V shed 6 bases, J shed 0 bases, and the junction held 7 bases outside the gene matches. The CDR3 loop spans 16 amino acids. These data come from a study of blood T cell repertoires in COVID-19. Across the study: Acute-phase and convalescent COVID-19 samples originated in the United States, Italy and Spain. T cells, B-cell-depleted T cells, or PBMCs provided the cDNA or gDNA that served as material.

The chain carries TRBV28 and TRBJ2-2; 7 nucleotides match TRBD1. The sequence was collected from an elderly man with active COVID-19. Material: peripheral blood. Here the CDR3 reads CASSFLGTANTGELFF. The CDR3 region has the DNA TGTGCCAGCAGCTTTCTCGGGACAGCGAACACCGGGGAGCTGTTTTTT. Filled out from reference TRBV28 and TRBJ2-2, the complete variable domain reads DVKVTQSSRYLVKRTGEKVFLECVQDMDHENMFWYRQDPGLGLRLIYFSYDVKMKEKGDIPEGYSVSREKKERFSLILESASTNQTSMYLCASSFLGTANTGELFFGEGSRLTVL.